This is a list of T cell receptor beta chains from one sample in a study of shared clonotypes between healthy human individuals. Sequencing was performed with immunoSEQ multiplex PCR; in TCRdb, only in-frame clones are kept and a portion is missing. The table shows around 2,000,000 clones, with roughly 94% occurring only once. Sequencing was done on a sample of naive CD8+ T cells sorted from blood. The source of these receptors is a man between 18 and 35 years old in good health. Each CDR3 is given with its conserved first and last residue. A D gene is named only where the DNA matches it firmly. The size entry is marked missing in some rows and otherwise reads once, few, many or a size class.

clone size,D gene,J gene,V gene,CDR3 DNA,CDR3 protein
-,TRBD2,TRBJ2-3,TRBV7-3,TGTGCCAGCAGCCCCACTAGCGGGGGGTTCACAGATACGCAGTATTTT,CASSPTSGGFTDTQYF
-,TRBD2,TRBJ2-3,TRBV2,TGTGCCAGCAGTGATCCTAGCGGGGCGGGAGATACGCAGTATTTT,CASSDPSGAGDTQYF
-,-,TRBJ2-7,TRBV5-4,TGTGCCAGCAGCTTAAAAGGGGATTTCTACGAGCAGTACTTC,CASSLKGDFYEQYF
-,TRBD1,TRBJ2-7,TRBV14,TGTGCCAGCAGCCTAGGGACAGGTCGAGGATACGAGCAGTACTTC,CASSLGTGRGYEQYF
-,TRBD2,TRBJ2-1,TRBV13,TGTGCCAGCAGCTCAGGACTAGCGCCCGGCAATGAGCAGTTCTTC,CASSSGLAPGNEQFF
-,-,TRBJ1-6,TRBV7-2,TGTGCCAGCAGCTTATGGCTTACAAATTCACCCCTCCACTTT,CASSLWLTNSPLHF
-,-,TRBJ2-5,TRBV7-9,TGTGCCAGCAGCTTATCGGGGATCGAGACCCAGTACTTC,CASSLSGIETQYF
-,TRBD2,TRBJ2-7,TRBV25-1,TGTGCCAGCAGTGCCGGGAGGGGGGCGGACGAGCAGTACTTC,CASSAGRGADEQYF
-,-,TRBJ1-6,TRBV4-1,TGCGCCAGCAGCCAAAAGGCAGCCTCCAGTTATAATTCACCCCTCCACTTT,CASSQKAASSYNSPLHF
-,TRBD1,TRBJ2-1,TRBV12-5,TGTGCTAGTGGTTTGGTAATAGGGGGCGGGCAGTTCTTC,CASGLVIGGGQFF
-,TRBD1,TRBJ2-5,TRBV6-5,TGTGCCAGCAGCTTCGACAGGGAAGAGACCCAGTACTTC,CASSFDREETQYF
once,TRBD1,TRBJ2-2,TRBV7-3,TGTGCCAGCAGCTTAACGGAACGGGACAGGGAGGGCACCGGGGAGCTGTTTTTT,CASSLTERDREGTGELFF